These 30 T cell receptor beta chains originate from one sample sequenced in a study of cytomegalovirus exposure and HLA in healthy donors. The PCR was carried out with 60 Vbeta primers and 13 Jbeta primers. TCRdb keeps only in-frame clones here, not all; method: immunoSEQ multiplex PCR. The table has 150,000 to 200,000 clones, over 75% seen once; the top ten hold roughly 0.095%. The sample comprised PBMCs. The receptors stem from a boy aged 2 to 9 in good health and CMV-seronegative.

The CDR3 DNA sequence: TGTGCCAGCAGTTACGTGACAGGGGACGAGCAGTACTTC. Translated, it gives CASSYVTGDEQYF. The V call is TRBV6-5, the J call TRBJ2-7; TRBD1 matches 8 bases. The CDR3 spans 13 residues. The J segment lost 5 bases and the V segment lost 2 bases, leaving 2 bases of the junction unmatched. Germline CDR1 MNHEY, CDR2 SVGAGI.

The V gene is TRBV6-6, the J gene TRBJ2-1; no clear D. Germline loops: CDR1 MNHNY, CDR2 SVGAGI (reference sequence). CDR3 size: 13 residues. V was cut by 0 bases and J by 5 bases, with 5 bases left in between. The CDR3 sequence is CASSYSIDNEQFF. The CDR3 bases are TGTGCCAGCAGTTACTCGATAGACAATGAGCAGTTCTTC.

The chain combines TRBV2 with TRBJ2-3; 10 nucleotides agree with TRBD1. This CDR3 is built from 16 residues. J was trimmed by 1 base and V by 3 bases; bases with no gene match: 4. In germline, CDR1 is SNHLY, CDR2 FYNNEI. Here the CDR3 reads CASSDVGTGGTDTQYF. The CDR3, as DNA: TGTGCCAGCAGTGACGTCGGGACAGGGGGCACAGATACGCAGTATTTT.

This clone appeared a few times. This rearrangement joins TRBV5-1 to TRBJ1-2, with TRBD1 as a possible D gene (6 bases). The CDR3 spans 14 residues. With 4 bases removed from V and 6 bases from J, the gap between germline ends came to 16 bases. Germline assignment: CDR1 SGHRS and CDR2 YFSETQ. The CDR3 nucleotides read TGCGCCAGCAGCAGCAAACAGGGAATGGATGGCTACACCTTC. It yields the protein CASSSKQGMDGYTF.

The CDR3 DNA reads TGTGCCAGCTCACGAGGGACAGCGAACACTGAAGCTTTCTTT. Translating gives CASSRGTANTEAFF. V and J are TRBV18 and TRBJ1-1, with 7 bases aligning to TRBD1. The CDR3 consists of 14 residues. Germline trimming cut 4 bases from V and 1 base from J; bases unmatched to any gene: 3. Germline-derived CDR1 and CDR2 are KGHSH and LQKENI.

The V call is TRBV7-2, the J call TRBJ2-3; 12 bases are shared with TRBD2. From germline, CDR1 is SGHTA and CDR2 FQGNSA. This CDR3 spans 19 amino acids. V lost 3 bases, J lost 0 bases, and 10 bases stayed unmatched. The CDR3 is CASSFTILAGGLSTDTQYF. The CDR3 DNA follows: TGTGCCAGCAGCTTCACGATACTAGCGGGGGGCCTAAGCACAGATACGCAGTATTTT.

The chain carries TRBV2 and TRBJ2-7; 7 bases match TRBD1. V lost 6 bases and J lost 5; bases outside the gene matches: 7. The germline V gene has CDR1 SNHLY and CDR2 FYNNEI. The CDR3 length is 13 residues. Written as DNA, the CDR3 is TGTGCCAGCAGAAGGGACAGAGAAGACGAGCAGTACTTC. Translating it yields CASRRDREDEQYF.

This sequence joins TRBV4-2 and TRBJ1-1; 9 nucleotides match TRBD1. The J segment lost 0 bases and the V segment lost 0 bases, leaving 5 bases of the junction unmatched. CDR3 size: 17 residues. CDR1 is LGHNA, CDR2 YNFKEQ, per germline. This chain's CDR3 is CASSQERGQGLNTEAFF. In nucleotides, the CDR3 is TGTGCCAGCAGCCAAGAACGGGGACAGGGCCTGAACACTGAAGCTTTCTTT.

This chain uses TRBV6-1 with TRBJ1-3, with D unclear. The ends were cut back, 2 bases at V and 0 bases at J, with 14 bases in the middle. CDR3 length: 17 residues. Germline CDR1 and CDR2: MNHNS and SASEGT. The CDR3 region has the DNA TGTGCCAGCAGTGAATACCCCCTGGGGAGCTCTGGAAACACCATATATTTT. The encoded protein is CASSEYPLGSSGNTIYF.

V gene TRBV27 combines with J gene TRBJ1-2; D not certain. The germline V gene has CDR1 MNHEY and CDR2 SMNVEV (reference sequence). V was shortened by 3 bases and J by 6 bases, with 11 bases between the two germline ends. The CDR3 is 13 amino acids. CDR3 sequence reads: CASSFGSGNGYTF. The CDR3 coding sequence is TGTGCCAGCAGTTTTGGGTCGGGAAATGGCTACACCTTC.

The chain recombines TRBV7-2 with TRBJ2-5, with TRBD2 matching 9 bases. CDR3 size: 15 residues. CDR1 and CDR2 from the germline V gene are SGHTA and FQGNSA. Trimming took 5 bases from V and 5 from J; bases not matched to a gene: 9. DNA of the CDR3: TGTGCCAGCAGCCTCCAGCGGGGGGAGGGGGAGACCCAGTACTTC. Its protein product is CASSLQRGEGETQYF. Using reference TRBV7-2 and TRBJ2-5 for the parts outside the CDR3, the full variable domain is GAGVSQSPSNKVTEKGKDVELRCDPISGHTALYWYRQSLGQGLEFLIYFQGNSAPDKSGLPSDRFSAERTGGSVSTLTIQRTQQEDSAVYLCASSLQRGEGETQYFGPGTRLLVL.

The J gene is TRBJ2-2, the V gene TRBV4-1, with D uncertain. The CDR3 is 12 residues long. Germline loops: CDR1 MGHRA, CDR2 YSYEKL. V shed 6 bases and J shed 7 bases, with 9 bases lying between them. CDR3 in DNA: TGCGCCAGCAGACCACCCTACGGGGAGCTGTTTTTT. As protein: CASRPPYGELFF.

This clone turned up a few times. This sequence joins TRBV18 and TRBJ1-2, with a weak D call TRBD1 (6 bases). This CDR3 is 20 amino acids long. Trimming removed 1 base from V and 2 bases from J, with 26 bases in between. Germline loops: CDR1 KGHSH, CDR2 LQKENI. The CDR3 region is CASSPRMGATIGVGNYGYTF. For the CDR3, the DNA is TGTGCCAGCTCACCACGGATGGGGGCGACTATTGGAGTGGGAAACTATGGCTACACCTTC.

This clone was observed a few times. The rearrangement links TRBV6-5 to TRBJ2-6, with D perhaps TRBD2 (7 bases). The CDR3 is made up of 14 amino acids. V was trimmed by 7 bases and J by 2 bases, leaving 9 bases between them. Per germline, CDR1 MNHEY and CDR2 SVGAGI. This CDR3 is CASKGGAGANVLTF. For the CDR3, the DNA is TGTGCCAGCAAAGGGGGGGCTGGGGCCAACGTCCTGACTTTC.

This CDR3 reads CASSPLSWTTLNYGYTF. The CDR3 bases are TGTGCCAGCTCACCACTTTCGTGGACAACCCTAAACTATGGCTACACCTTC. The rearrangement links TRBV18 to TRBJ1-2; D perhaps matches TRBD1 (5 bases). This CDR3 has 17 amino acids. The V gene lost 1 base and the J gene lost 2 bases, with 17 bases spanning the gap. Germline values: CDR1 KGHSH, CDR2 LQKENI. Using reference TRBV18 and TRBJ1-2 for the parts outside the CDR3, the full variable domain is NAGVMQNPRHLVRRRGQEARLRCSPMKGHSHVYWYRQLPEEGLKFMVYLQKENIIDESGMPKERFSAEFPKEGPSILRIQQVVRGDSAAYFCASSPLSWTTLNYGYTFGSGTRLTVV.

V and J are TRBV13 and TRBJ1-2; D is unresolved. The V and J ends lost 5 bases and 0 bases respectively, with 16 bases between them. This CDR3 region has 16 residues. Germline V gives CDR1 PRHDT, CDR2 FYEKMQ (reference sequence). Here the CDR3 DNA reads TGTGCCAGCAGCCCTAATGGTGGCGGGTCTAACTATGGCTACACCTTC. The encoded protein is CASSPNGGGSNYGYTF.

This chain joins TRBV6-1 and TRBJ2-1, with TRBD1 matching over 9 bases. Germline assignment: CDR1 MNHNS and CDR2 SASEGT. J gave up 8 bases and V 7 bases, and 12 bases lay outside the gene matches. The CDR3 length is 15 residues. This CDR3 is CASIEAEDRGDEQFF. The CDR3 coding sequence is TGTGCCAGCATTGAGGCGGAGGACAGGGGAGATGAGCAGTTCTTC.

This chain links TRBV6-1 with TRBJ1-3; D might be TRBD1 (5 bases). The CDR3 consists of 16 residues. V lost 2 bases to trimming and J lost 0 bases, with 11 bases between them. Germline V CDR1 and CDR2: MNHNS, SASEGT. CDR3 nucleotide sequence: TGTGCCAGCAGTGAATGGGGAGGGGACTCTGGAAACACCATATATTTT. This codes for CASSEWGGDSGNTIYF.

The CDR3 is CASSSGQGPHQPQHF. CDR3 DNA sequence: TGTGCCAGCAGCTCAGGACAGGGGCCGCATCAGCCCCAGCATTTT. This chain connects TRBV7-2 to TRBJ1-5, with 9 bases lining up with TRBD1. After removal of 4 bases from V and 5 bases from J, the junction contained 6 bases not matched to a gene. This CDR3 is 15 amino acids long. The germline V gene encodes CDR1 SGHTA and CDR2 FQGNSA.

This chain's CDR3 is CASRNGQGAGKLFF. In DNA, the CDR3 is TGTGCCAGCAGAAATGGACAGGGGGCAGGAAAACTGTTTTTT. The rearrangement uses TRBV7-9 and TRBJ1-4; 11 bases agree with TRBD1. This CDR3 has 14 amino acids. The germline V gene has CDR1 SEHNR and CDR2 FQNEAQ (reference sequence). Trimming cost V 6 bases and J 10 bases; bases outside gene matches: 7.

This clone was detected only a few times. This chain uses TRBV5-1 with TRBJ1-4; 10 bases are shared with TRBD1. The CDR3 is 15 residues long. After removal of 0 bases from V and 6 bases from J, the junction contained 2 bases not matched to a gene. Germline assignment: CDR1 SGHRS and CDR2 YFSETQ. The CDR3 DNA sequence: TGCGCCAGCAGCTTGGGAGGGACAGGGGATGAAAAACTGTTTTTT. Translating it yields CASSLGGTGDEKLFF.

This clone was detected only once. The chain links TRBV7-2 to TRBJ2-1; TRBD2 is a possible D gene (6 bases). Between the trimmed V and J ends, which lost 4 bases and 4 bases, there was a span of 14 bases. The CDR3 covers 15 residues. Germline CDR1 and CDR2: SGHTA and FQGNSA. The chain's CDR3 is CASSSSGTQYNEQFF. The CDR3 DNA is TGTGCCAGCAGCTCCTCCGGGACTCAGTACAATGAGCAGTTCTTC.

This clone was detected only once. The chain uses TRBV9 and TRBJ2-1; 11 positions match TRBD2. CDR3 size: 15 residues. Per germline, CDR1 SGDLS and CDR2 YYNGEE. V was pared by 5 bases and J by 5 bases, with 6 bases of the junction left unmatched. CDR3 protein: CASRPGLAGDNEQFF. CDR3 nucleotide sequence: TGTGCCAGCAGGCCAGGACTAGCGGGTGACAATGAGCAGTTCTTC. Variable domain in full (rest from reference TRBV9 and TRBJ2-1): DSGVTQTPKHLITATGQRVTLRCSPRSGDLSVYWYQQSLDQGLQFLIQYYNGEERAKGNILERFSAQQFPDLHSELNLSSLELGDSALYFCASRPGLAGDNEQFFGPGTRLTVL.

This chain uses TRBV6-4 with TRBJ2-2, with a weak D call TRBD2 (6 bases). The ends were cut back, 6 bases at V and 6 bases at J, with 8 bases in the middle. This CDR3 spans 12 amino acids. Germline V gene lookup returns CDR1 MRHNA and CDR2 SNTAGT. CDR3 loop: CASSGGAGELFF. CDR3 DNA: TGTGCCAGCAGCGGAGGGGCCGGGGAGCTGTTTTTT.

The chain carries TRBV7-9 and TRBJ1-1, with 8 nucleotides matching TRBD1. Germline assignment: CDR1 SEHNR and CDR2 FQNEAQ (reference sequence). V was clipped by 5 bases and J by 4 bases; unmatched bases: 6. The CDR3 sequence is 14 residues long. The CDR3 protein is CASSPPQGGTEAFF. CDR3 DNA: TGTGCCAGCAGCCCACCACAGGGGGGCACTGAAGCTTTCTTT.

The rearrangement joins TRBV7-2 to TRBJ2-5; 9 bases align to TRBD1. Looked up from germline, CDR1 is SGHTA and CDR2 is FQGNSA. CDR3 length: 13 amino acids. After removal of 5 bases from V and 4 bases from J, the junction contained 2 bases not matched to a gene. CDR3 protein: CASSGQGRETQYF. CDR3 nucleotides: TGTGCCAGCAGCGGACAGGGGAGAGAGACCCAGTACTTC.

The CDR3 spells CASSYSRVSGANVLTF. CDR3 nucleotide sequence: TGTGCCAGCAGTTACTCCAGGGTCTCTGGGGCCAACGTCCTGACTTTC. The chain carries TRBV6-5 and TRBJ2-6, with D tentatively TRBD1 (5 bases). The germline CDR1 and CDR2 sequences are MNHEY and SVGAGI. Trimming pared 0 bases from V and 0 bases from J, leaving 6 bases between. The CDR3 consists of 16 residues.

For this clone: In the same sample, other DNA sequences code for this CDR3. The rearrangement links TRBV19 to TRBJ2-2; TRBD2 is a possible D gene (5 bases). CDR1 LNHDA and CDR2 SQIVND come from the germline V gene (reference sequence). This CDR3 is built from 15 residues. V lost 5 bases and J lost 4, with 14 bases in between. The CDR3 sequence: CASSPPRALTGELFF. In nucleotides, the CDR3 is TGTGCCAGTAGTCCTCCGCGGGCTCTCACCGGGGAGCTGTTTTTT.

This clone was counted between two and nine times. The J gene is TRBJ2-3, the V gene TRBV15; TRBD1 agrees at 10 bases. The CDR3 totals 17 residues. V shed 0 bases, J shed 3 bases, and the junction held 6 bases outside the gene matches. The germline gives CDR1 LNHNV, CDR2 YYDKDF (reference sequence). Here the CDR3 DNA reads TGTGCCACCAGCAGAGAGCGCCGGACAGGGGGAACAGATACGCAGTATTTT. It codes for CATSRERRTGGTDTQYF.

The CDR3 nucleotides are TGTGCCAGCAGCGCCGGACAGGGGGCTGGGGACACTGAAGCTTTCTTT. Residues: CASSAGQGAGDTEAFF. The chain has TRBV7-9 and TRBJ1-1, with 11 nucleotides matching TRBD1. V shed 5 bases and J 3 bases; nucleotides not matched to a gene: 8. CDR1 is SEHNR, CDR2 FQNEAQ, per germline (reference sequence). The CDR3 totals 16 residues.